What follows are 14 T cell receptor beta chains derived from one specimen sequenced in a study of shared clonotypes between healthy human individuals (TCRdb year 2020). Library preparation used the immunoSEQ multiplex PCR assay. This is the immuneACCESS table as TCRdb keeps it, with only in-frame sequences that have V and J called. A part of the clones is gone; compared with another copy, unresolved V genes explain less than half, and the rest is unexplained. The sample yields about 2.4 million clones; over 85% were counted once. Clones ranked in the top ten supply around 0.4% of the sample. Sequencing input: naive CD4+ T cells from PBMCs. The cell subset or site label on this specimen signifies: CD45RA+ positively selected. All receptors derive from a man younger than 30 in good health. Some clones in this sample may be carry-over from other donors' samples.

Points on this clone: The junction and the germline gene differ at one end; a read error may be behind it. The sample holds other DNA sequences that translate to the same CDR3. This chain joins TRBV19 and TRBJ1-1; D remains unclear. The CDR3 spans 17 residues. CDR1 and CDR2 (germline): LNHDA, SQIVND (reference sequence). For the CDR3, the DNA is TGTGCCAGCAGTATTCGATCCGTTGAAAGATTCTCCACTGAAGCTTTCTTT. Amino acids: CASSIRSVERFSTEAFF.

The chain uses TRBV27 and TRBJ1-2; tentatively, D is TRBD1 (6 bases). CDR1 is MNHEY, CDR2 SMNVEV, per germline (reference sequence). This CDR3 is 12 amino acids long. Between the trimmed V and J ends, which lost 11 bases and 4 bases, there was a span of 14 bases. The CDR3 sequence: CACWTDGYGYTF. For the CDR3, the DNA is TGTGCCTGCTGGACAGACGGCTATGGCTACACCTTC.

This clone was seen only a few times. V gene TRBV20-1 combines with J gene TRBJ2-3; no firm D call. The CDR3 runs to 9 residues. Germline V gene data show CDR1 as DFQATT and CDR2 as SNEGSKA (reference sequence). V dropped 7 bases and J dropped 5 bases, with 4 bases sitting between them. The CDR3 sequence is CSVGDTQYF. For the CDR3, the DNA is TGCAGTGTTGGAGATACGCAGTATTTT.

The chain has TRBV11-3 and TRBJ1-1, with no clear D. V was trimmed by 4 bases and J by 11 bases, leaving 14 bases between them. Germline V CDR1 and CDR2: SGHNT, YENEEA. CDR3 length: 12 residues. The CDR3 region has the DNA TGTGCCAGCAGCTCGGATAATTCGCGGGCTTTCTTT. Its protein is CASSSDNSRAFF.

J is TRBJ2-7 and V is TRBV27; TRBD2 matches 11 bases. From germline, CDR1 is MNHEY and CDR2 SMNVEV (reference sequence). V was clipped by 6 bases and J by 4 bases; unmatched bases: 8. This CDR3 has 15 residues. As DNA, the CDR3 is TGTGCCAGCAGGGAGTACTTAGCGGGAGGGTACGAGCAGTACTTC. It is translated as CASREYLAGGYEQYF.

The CDR3 is CASSLEGPNEKLFF. The CDR3 bases are TGTGCCAGCAGCTTGGAAGGACCTAATGAAAAACTGTTTTTT. The chain is built from TRBV5-4 and TRBJ1-4, with D hard to call. This CDR3 has 14 amino acids. V was cut by 0 bases and J by 3 bases, with 6 bases left in between. Germline V gives CDR1 SGHNT, CDR2 YYREEE (reference sequence).

The chain carries TRBV6-5 and TRBJ1-1; tentative D call: TRBD1 (5 bases). The germline V gene encodes CDR1 MNHEY and CDR2 SVGAGI. V was trimmed by 10 bases and J by 4 bases, leaving 22 bases between them. The CDR3 has 15 amino acids. CDR3 sequence reads: CATSYAGGMSTEAFF. The DNA of the CDR3 is TGTGCCACCTCATACGCGGGGGGTATGAGCACTGAAGCTTTCTTT.

The chain employs TRBV21-1 and TRBJ1-4. TRBV21-1 is tagged as a pseudogene. The CDR3 sequence is 17 residues long. CDR3 in DNA: TGTGCCAGCAGCAAAGGTTGGGACCCTCAATGGAATGAAAAACTGTTTTTT. It specifies CASSKGWDPQWNEKLFF.

The chain carries TRBV29-1 and TRBJ2-7; the D is unclear. This CDR3 region has 13 residues. The V gene's germline CDR1 is SQVTM and CDR2 ANQGSEA. The V and J ends lost 4 bases and 3 bases respectively, with 13 bases between them. CDR3 amino acids: CSVAQLLGYEQYF. DNA for the CDR3: TGCAGCGTTGCCCAGTTACTTGGCTACGAGCAGTACTTC.

The V call is TRBV5-4, the J call TRBJ1-6, with no clear D. CDR1 and CDR2 (germline): SGHNT, YYREEE (reference sequence). V shed 5 bases and J shed 8 bases, with 11 bases lying between them. The length of the CDR3 is 13 residues. The CDR3 loop reads CASRQWADSPLHF. CDR3 bases: TGTGCCAGCAGGCAGTGGGCCGATTCACCCCTCCACTTT.

This sequence joins TRBV6-5 and TRBJ1-5; D perhaps matches TRBD1 (6 bases). This CDR3 is built from 14 residues. Germline V gives CDR1 MNHEY, CDR2 SVGAGI. The V end was cut by 6 bases, the J end by 7 bases, with 16 bases between. CDR3 nucleotide sequence: TGTGCCAGCAGCCCGGGGGGCGCGGGGCAGCCCCAGCATTTT. Translating gives CASSPGGAGQPQHF.

The V gene is TRBV7-9, the J gene TRBJ2-7; perhaps D is TRBD1 or TRBD2 (6 bases each). This CDR3 is 14 amino acids long. V gave up 3 bases and J gave up 6 bases, with 15 bases separating them. The V gene's germline CDR1 is SEHNR and CDR2 FQNEAQ (reference sequence). For the CDR3, the DNA is TGTGCCAGCAGCTTGGGGGCGGGACCCCTCGAGCAGTACTTC. The encoded protein is CASSLGAGPLEQYF. Full variable domain (remainder filled in from reference TRBV7-9 and TRBJ2-7): DTGVSQNPRHKITKRGQNVTFRCDPISEHNRLYWYRQTLGQGPEFLTYFQNEAQLEKSRLLSDRFSAERPKGSFSTLEIQRTEQGDSAMYLCASSLGAGPLEQYFGPGTRLTVT.

The chain uses TRBV28 and TRBJ1-4, with TRBD1 matching 7 bases. V was pared by 7 bases and J by 0 bases, with 11 bases of the junction left unmatched. From germline, CDR1 is MDHEN and CDR2 SYDVKM. The CDR3 consists of 17 residues. CDR3: CASTFGPTGTTNEKLFF. As DNA, the CDR3 is TGTGCCAGCACTTTCGGGCCGACAGGGACAACTAATGAAAAACTGTTTTTT.

This clone was seen only once. This chain connects TRBV5-4 to TRBJ2-3, with D uncertain. In germline, CDR1 is SGHNT, CDR2 YYREEE (reference sequence). The CDR3 consists of 13 residues. Deletions cut 1 base from V and 5 bases from J, with 8 bases between. DNA for the CDR3: TGTGCCAGCAGCTTGACAACCCGAGATACGCAGTATTTT. Translating it yields CASSLTTRDTQYF.